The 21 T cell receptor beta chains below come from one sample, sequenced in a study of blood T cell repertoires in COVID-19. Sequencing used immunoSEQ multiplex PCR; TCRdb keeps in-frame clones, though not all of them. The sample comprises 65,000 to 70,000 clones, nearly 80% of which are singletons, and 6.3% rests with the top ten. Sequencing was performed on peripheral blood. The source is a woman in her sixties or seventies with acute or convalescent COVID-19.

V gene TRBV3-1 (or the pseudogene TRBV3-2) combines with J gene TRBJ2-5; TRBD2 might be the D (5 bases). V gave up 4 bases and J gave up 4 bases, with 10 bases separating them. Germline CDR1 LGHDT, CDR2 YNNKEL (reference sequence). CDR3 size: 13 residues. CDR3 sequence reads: CASSLTRGETQYF. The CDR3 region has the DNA TGTGCCAGCAGCCTCACCCGGGGAGAGACCCAGTACTTC.

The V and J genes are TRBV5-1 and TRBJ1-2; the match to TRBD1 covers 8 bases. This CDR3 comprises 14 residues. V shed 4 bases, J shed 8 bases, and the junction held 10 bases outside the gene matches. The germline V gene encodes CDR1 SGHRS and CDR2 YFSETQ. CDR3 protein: CASSPQTGANGYTF. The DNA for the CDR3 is TGCGCCAGCAGCCCCCAGACAGGGGCCAACGGCTACACCTTC. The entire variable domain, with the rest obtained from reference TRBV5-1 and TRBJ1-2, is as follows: KAGVTQTPRYLIKTRGQQVTLSCSPISGHRSVSWYQQTPGQGLQFLFEYFSETQRNKGNFPGRFSGRQFSNSRSEMNVSTLELGDSALYLCASSPQTGANGYTFGSGTRLTVV.

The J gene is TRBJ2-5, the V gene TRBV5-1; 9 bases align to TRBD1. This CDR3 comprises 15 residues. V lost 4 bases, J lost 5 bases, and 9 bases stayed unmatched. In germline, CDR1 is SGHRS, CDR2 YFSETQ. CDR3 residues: CASSPYRGPTETQYF. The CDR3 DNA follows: TGCGCCAGCAGCCCGTACAGGGGGCCGACGGAGACCCAGTACTTC.

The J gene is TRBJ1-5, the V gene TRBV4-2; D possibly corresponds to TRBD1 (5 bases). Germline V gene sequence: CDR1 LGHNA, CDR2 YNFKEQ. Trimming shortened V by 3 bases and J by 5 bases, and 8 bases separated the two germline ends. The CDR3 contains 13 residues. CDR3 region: CASSQARDQPQHF. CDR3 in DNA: TGTGCCAGCAGCCAGGCCAGGGATCAGCCCCAGCATTTT.

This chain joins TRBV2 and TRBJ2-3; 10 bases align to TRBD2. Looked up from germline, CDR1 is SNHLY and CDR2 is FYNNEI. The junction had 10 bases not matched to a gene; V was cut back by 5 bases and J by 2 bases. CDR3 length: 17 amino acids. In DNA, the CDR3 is TGTGCCAGCAGTCTAGGAGAGACTAGCGGGTCCACAGATACGCAGTATTTT. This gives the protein CASSLGETSGSTDTQYF. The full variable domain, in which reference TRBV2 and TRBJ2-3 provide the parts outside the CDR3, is EPEVTQTPSHQVTQMGQEVILRCVPISNHLYFYWYRQILGQKVEFLVSFYNNEISEKSEIFDDQFSVERPDGSNFTLKIRSTKLEDSAMYFCASSLGETSGSTDTQYFGPGTRLTVL.

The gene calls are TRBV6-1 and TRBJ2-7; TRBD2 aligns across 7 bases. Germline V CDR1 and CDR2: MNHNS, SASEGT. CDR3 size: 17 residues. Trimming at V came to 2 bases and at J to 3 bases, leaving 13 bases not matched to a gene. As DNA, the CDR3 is TGTGCCAGCAGTGAAATGGGGAGGGATCTACGTTACTACGAGCAGTACTTC. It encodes CASSEMGRDLRYYEQYF.

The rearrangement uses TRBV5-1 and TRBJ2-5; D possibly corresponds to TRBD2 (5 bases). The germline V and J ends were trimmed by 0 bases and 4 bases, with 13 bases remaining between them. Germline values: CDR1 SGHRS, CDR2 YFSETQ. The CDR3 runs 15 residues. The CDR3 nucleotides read TGCGCCAGCAGCTTGGCTAGAGGAGGTCCAGAGACCCAGTACTTC. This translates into CASSLARGGPETQYF.

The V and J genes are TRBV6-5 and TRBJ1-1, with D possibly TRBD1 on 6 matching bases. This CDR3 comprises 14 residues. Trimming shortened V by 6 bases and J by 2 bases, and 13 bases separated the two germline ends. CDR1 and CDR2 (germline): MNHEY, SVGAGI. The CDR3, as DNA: TGTGCCAGCAGCCGAGGACAGTTTAACACTGAAGCTTTCTTT. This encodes CASSRGQFNTEAFF.

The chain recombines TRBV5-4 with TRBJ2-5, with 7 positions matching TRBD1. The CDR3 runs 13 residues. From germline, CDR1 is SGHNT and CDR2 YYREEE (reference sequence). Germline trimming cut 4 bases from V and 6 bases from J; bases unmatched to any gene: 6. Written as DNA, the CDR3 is TGTGCCAGCAGCATCAGACAGGGCCAGACCCAGTACTTC. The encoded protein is CASSIRQGQTQYF.

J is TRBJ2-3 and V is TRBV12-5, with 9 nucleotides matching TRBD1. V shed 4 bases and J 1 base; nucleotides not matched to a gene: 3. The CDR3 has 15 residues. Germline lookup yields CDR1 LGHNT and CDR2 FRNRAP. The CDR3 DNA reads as TGTGCTAGTGGTTCCAGGACAGGGGGCACAGATACGCAGTATTTT. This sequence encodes CASGSRTGGTDTQYF.

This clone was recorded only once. DNA for the CDR3: TGTGCCAGCAGCGTAGGGAGGGAGTCCACTGAAGCTTTCTTT. Encoded protein: CASSVGRESTEAFF. The genes are TRBV11-3 and TRBJ1-1; D is ambiguous. From germline, CDR1 is SGHNT and CDR2 YENEEA. This CDR3 is 14 amino acids long. V lost 5 bases, J lost 4 bases, and 14 bases lay in between.

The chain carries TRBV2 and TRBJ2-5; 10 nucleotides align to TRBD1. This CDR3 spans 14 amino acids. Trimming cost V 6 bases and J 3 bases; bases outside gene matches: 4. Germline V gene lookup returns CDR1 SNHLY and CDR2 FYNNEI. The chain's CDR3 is CASSKDRGKETQYF. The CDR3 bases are TGTGCCAGCAGCAAGGACAGGGGGAAAGAGACCCAGTACTTC.

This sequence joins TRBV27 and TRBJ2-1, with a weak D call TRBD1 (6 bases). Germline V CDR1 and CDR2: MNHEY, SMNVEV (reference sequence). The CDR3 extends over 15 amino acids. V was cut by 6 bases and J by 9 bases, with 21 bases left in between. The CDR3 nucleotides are TGTGCCAGCAGGAGAGGGGGACACTGGGCAATTGAGCAGTTCTTC. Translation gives CASRRGGHWAIEQFF.

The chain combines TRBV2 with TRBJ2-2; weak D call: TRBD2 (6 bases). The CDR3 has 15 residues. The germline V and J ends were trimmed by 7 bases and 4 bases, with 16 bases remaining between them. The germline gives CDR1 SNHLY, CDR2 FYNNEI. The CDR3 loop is CASMEGVLSTGELFF. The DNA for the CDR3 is TGTGCCAGCATGGAGGGCGTTCTTTCCACCGGGGAGCTGTTTTTT.

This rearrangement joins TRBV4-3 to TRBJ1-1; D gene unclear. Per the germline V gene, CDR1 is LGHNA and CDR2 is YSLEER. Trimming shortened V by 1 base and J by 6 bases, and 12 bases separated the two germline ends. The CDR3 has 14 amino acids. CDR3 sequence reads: CASSQVGIGAEAFF. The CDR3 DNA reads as TGCGCCAGCAGCCAAGTAGGCATAGGAGCTGAAGCTTTCTTT.

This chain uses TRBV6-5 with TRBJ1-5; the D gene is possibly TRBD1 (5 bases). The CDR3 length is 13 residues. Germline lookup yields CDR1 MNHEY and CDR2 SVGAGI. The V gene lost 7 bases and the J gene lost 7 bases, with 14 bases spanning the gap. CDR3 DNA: TGTGCCAGCACCCCAGGGAATAACCAGCCCCAGCATTTT. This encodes CASTPGNNQPQHF.

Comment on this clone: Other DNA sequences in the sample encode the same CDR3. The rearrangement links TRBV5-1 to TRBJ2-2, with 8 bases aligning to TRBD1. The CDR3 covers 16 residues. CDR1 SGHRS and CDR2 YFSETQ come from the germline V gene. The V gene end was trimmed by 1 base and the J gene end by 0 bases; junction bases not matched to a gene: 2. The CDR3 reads CASSLRTGTNTGELFF. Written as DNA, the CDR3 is TGCGCCAGCAGCTTGCGGACAGGGACGAACACCGGGGAGCTGTTTTTT.

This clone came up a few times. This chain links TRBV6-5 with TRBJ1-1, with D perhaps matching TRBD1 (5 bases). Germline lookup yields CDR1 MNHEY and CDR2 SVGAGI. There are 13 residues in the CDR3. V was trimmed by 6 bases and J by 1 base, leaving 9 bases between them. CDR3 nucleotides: TGTGCCAGCAGGACAGCTCAGAACACTGAAGCTTTCTTT. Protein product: CASRTAQNTEAFF.

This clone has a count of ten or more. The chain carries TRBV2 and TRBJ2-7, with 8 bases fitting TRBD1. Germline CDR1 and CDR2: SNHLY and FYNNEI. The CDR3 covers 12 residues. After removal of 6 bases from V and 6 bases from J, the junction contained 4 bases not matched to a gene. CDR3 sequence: CASRDRGPEQYF. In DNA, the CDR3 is TGTGCCAGCAGAGACAGGGGTCCCGAGCAGTACTTC.

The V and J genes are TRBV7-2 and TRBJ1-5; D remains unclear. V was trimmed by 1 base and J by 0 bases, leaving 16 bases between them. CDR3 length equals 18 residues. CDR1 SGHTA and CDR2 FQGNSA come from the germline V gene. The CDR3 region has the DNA TGTGCCAGCAGCTTAGAGGTGAGCCGCCCGGGTAGCAATCAGCCCCAGCATTTT. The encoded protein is CASSLEVSRPGSNQPQHF.

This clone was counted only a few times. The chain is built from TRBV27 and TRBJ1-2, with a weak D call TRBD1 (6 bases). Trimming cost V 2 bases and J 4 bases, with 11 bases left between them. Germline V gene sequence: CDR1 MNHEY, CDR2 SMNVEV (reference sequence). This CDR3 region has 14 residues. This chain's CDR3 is CASSLGGQPYGYTF. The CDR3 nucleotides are TGTGCCAGCAGTTTAGGTGGACAGCCCTATGGCTACACCTTC.